Below, 21 T cell receptor beta chains from the same sample are listed, as sequenced in a study of blood T cells in healthy people across ages (dated by TCRdb to about 2015). Library preparation was by 5' RACE. TCRdb records Illumina HiSeq 2500 as the sequencer. A second PCR of roughly 6 to 12 cycles was performed with a sample-barcoded 5' primer and a J-beta primer mix. TCRdb applied fastp at Q25 and MiXCR to the public reads, then kept only in-frame beta chains. Entries that share a CDR3 protein sequence are merged under the most common genes and DNA. Present in this sample are about 580,000 distinct CDR3 sequences, around 50% of which were seen just once. 20% to 25% of the sample rests with the top ten. The sequencing input was blood. All receptors derive from a man aged 80 or over in good health.

In its sample, this clonotype was seen a few times. The chain employs TRBV5-1 and TRBJ1-4; D is unresolved. The germline gives CDR1 SGHRS, CDR2 YFSETQ. CDR3 length: 15 amino acids. V gave up 4 bases and J gave up 3 bases, with 13 bases separating them. The DNA for the CDR3 is TGCGCCAGCAGCGCCACGACGGACCCTAATGAAAAACTGTTTTTT. Protein sequence: CASSATTDPNEKLFF.

This clonotype was detected only a few times. This rearrangement joins TRBV27 to TRBJ2-1; 7 bases align to TRBD2. This CDR3 is built from 14 residues. The germline gives CDR1 MNHEY, CDR2 SMNVEV (reference sequence). Trimming at V came to 5 bases and at J to 10 bases, leaving 11 bases not matched to a gene. The CDR3 loop is CASSQAGVGWEQFF. In DNA form, the CDR3 reads TGTGCCAGCAGTCAGGCGGGAGTTGGGTGGGAGCAGTTCTTC.

V and J are TRBV7-8 and TRBJ2-5; 13 bases align to TRBD2. V trimming: 1 base; J trimming: 3 bases; junction bases outside the gene matches: 5. Looked up from germline, CDR1 is SGHVS and CDR2 is FQNEAQ. The CDR3 has 17 amino acids. This chain's CDR3 is CASSLVSGTSGEETQYF. CDR3 DNA: TGTGCCAGCAGCTTAGTCTCCGGGACTAGCGGGGAAGAGACCCAGTACTTC.

This clonotype came up a few times. The chain recombines TRBV7-9 with TRBJ2-3, with 8 bases lining up with TRBD2. The V segment lost 5 bases and the J segment 2 bases; nucleotides outside the gene matches: 6. Germline V CDR1 and CDR2: SEHNR, FQNEAQ (reference sequence). This CDR3 spans 15 amino acids. The CDR3 protein is CASSASGGNTDTQYF. Here the CDR3 DNA reads TGTGCCAGCAGCGCAAGCGGGGGAAACACAGATACGCAGTATTTT. The full variable domain, with the rest looked up from reference TRBV7-9 and TRBJ2-3, is DTGVSQNPRHKITKRGQNVTFRCDPISEHNRLYWYRQTLGQGPEFLTYFQNEAQLEKSRLLSDRFSAERPKGSFSTLEIQRTEQGDSAMYLCASSASGGNTDTQYFGPGTRLTVL.

This chain connects TRBV29-1 to TRBJ2-1, with TRBD1 matching 9 bases. Losses at the gene ends were 7 bases for V and 3 bases for J; bases not matched to a gene: 10. There are 15 residues in the CDR3. Germline CDR1 SQVTM, CDR2 ANQGSEA. The CDR3 DNA sequence: TGCAGCGCAGACGGGACAGGGCCCATCTACAATGAGCAGTTCTTC. It is translated as CSADGTGPIYNEQFF.

The chain combines TRBV5-1 with TRBJ2-1, with 10 bases matching TRBD1. The CDR3 consists of 16 residues. V was clipped by 0 bases and J by 6 bases; unmatched bases: 6. The germline V gene has CDR1 SGHRS and CDR2 YFSETQ. CDR3 bases: TGCGCCAGCAGCTTGGATTGGGACAGGGGAATCAATGAGCAGTTCTTC. Residues: CASSLDWDRGINEQFF.

This clonotype has more than one count but fewer than ten. V gene TRBV10-3 combines with J gene TRBJ2-7; 7 bases are a match to TRBD2. After removal of 0 bases from V and 6 bases from J, the junction contained 8 bases not matched to a gene. Looked up from germline, CDR1 is ENHRY and CDR2 is SYGVKD. The CDR3 loop spans 15 amino acids. The CDR3 is CAISESGEGLSEQYF. Written as DNA, the CDR3 is TGTGCCATCAGTGAGTCGGGGGAGGGCCTCTCCGAGCAGTACTTC.

The chain carries TRBV9 and TRBJ2-7, with a tentative D call TRBD1 (5 bases). V lost 0 bases to trimming and J lost 7 bases, with 14 bases between them. The CDR3 runs 14 residues. CDR1 SGDLS and CDR2 YYNGEE come from the germline V gene. The CDR3 protein is CASSVESGRSEQYF. CDR3 bases: TGTGCCAGCAGCGTAGAATCAGGGCGATCTGAGCAGTACTTC.

This clonotype was counted ten times or more. The chain recombines TRBV9 with TRBJ2-1, with D perhaps TRBD1 (6 bases). The germline V gene has CDR1 SGDLS and CDR2 YYNGEE. CDR3 size: 14 residues. Trimming left V 2 bases short and J 4 bases short, with 10 bases between. CDR3 in amino acids: CASSVEDRYNEQFF. The CDR3 DNA sequence: TGTGCCAGCAGCGTTGAAGACAGGTACAATGAGCAGTTCTTC.

J is TRBJ2-7 and V is TRBV28, with 10 nucleotides matching TRBD2. The V and J ends lost 5 bases and 6 bases, in that order; junction bases with no gene match: 13. CDR3 length: 16 residues. Germline V gene lookup returns CDR1 MDHEN and CDR2 SYDVKM. CDR3 sequence reads: CASSPPLSGGSGEQYF. For the CDR3, the DNA is TGTGCCAGCAGTCCCCCCCTTAGCGGGGGGAGTGGCGAGCAGTACTTC.

The CDR3 reads CSAKQGAHTEAFF. The CDR3 region has the DNA TGCAGCGCTAAACAGGGGGCGCACACTGAAGCTTTCTTT. This sequence joins TRBV29-1 and TRBJ1-1; 9 nucleotides align to TRBD1. The CDR3 spans 13 residues. Germline CDR1 and CDR2: SQVTM and ANQGSEA. J was trimmed by 3 bases and V by 7 bases; bases with no gene match: 6.

This clonotype appeared a few times. The genes are TRBV29-1 and TRBJ2-1, with 13 nucleotides matching TRBD2. The germline V gene encodes CDR1 SQVTM and CDR2 ANQGSEA. The CDR3 has 15 amino acids. Trimming took 4 bases from V and 3 from J; bases not matched to a gene: 3. The CDR3 region has the DNA TGCAGCGTTGGCGGGACTAGCGGGGACTACAATGAGCAGTTCTTC. Translated, it gives CSVGGTSGDYNEQFF.

This clonotype has more than one count but fewer than ten. This chain uses TRBV11-1 with TRBJ2-1; 7 positions agree with TRBD1. In germline, CDR1 is SGHAT, CDR2 FQDESV (reference sequence). V was clipped by 4 bases and J by 0 bases; unmatched bases: 21. This CDR3 has 21 amino acids. CDR3 coding DNA: TGTGCCAGCAGCTCGAGCTTTATGCGGACAGGCATCCTCTTCTCCTACAATGAGCAGTTCTTC. This gives the protein CASSSSFMRTGILFSYNEQFF.

V gene TRBV6-6 combines with J gene TRBJ1-1, with D unclear. Trimming took 10 bases from V and 5 from J, leaving 17 bases between them. The CDR3 is 13 amino acids. The germline V gene encodes CDR1 MNHNY and CDR2 SVGAGI (reference sequence). The CDR3 protein is CATQLVPGTEAFF. DNA of the CDR3: TGTGCCACCCAATTAGTCCCCGGGACTGAAGCTTTCTTT.

The V gene is TRBV4-3, the J gene TRBJ2-2; TRBD2 aligns across 12 bases. V lost 4 bases, J lost 3 bases, and 12 bases stayed unmatched. Germline CDR1 reads LGHNA; CDR2 reads YSLEER. The CDR3 contains 19 residues. In DNA form, the CDR3 reads TGCGCCAGCAGCCCATTCAAACCCTCTAGCGGGAGGGACACCGGGGAGCTGTTTTTT. Its translation is CASSPFKPSSGRDTGELFF.

This clonotype has just a few counts. The rearrangement links TRBV7-2 to TRBJ2-3; 8 bases match TRBD2. Losses at the gene ends were 2 bases for V and 6 bases for J; bases not matched to a gene: 4. The CDR3 runs to 14 residues. The germline V gene encodes CDR1 SGHTA and CDR2 FQGNSA. The CDR3 spells CASSLLGGRDTQYF. The CDR3, as DNA: TGTGCCAGCAGCTTATTGGGCGGGAGGGATACGCAGTATTTT. The full variable domain, its missing parts supplied by reference TRBV7-2 and TRBJ2-3, is GAGVSQSPSNKVTEKGKDVELRCDPISGHTALYWYRQSLGQGLEFLIYFQGNSAPDKSGLPSDRFSAERTGGSVSTLTIQRTQQEDSAVYLCASSLLGGRDTQYFGPGTRLTVL.

The V call is TRBV2, the J call TRBJ2-1, with D maybe TRBD1 (6 bases). This CDR3 has 12 amino acids. The V end lost 9 bases, the J end lost 3 bases, and 9 bases lay between the germline ends. Germline CDR1 is SNHLY and CDR2 is FYNNEI. The CDR3 spells CARTGGYNEQFF. CDR3 nucleotides: TGTGCCAGGACAGGAGGCTACAATGAGCAGTTCTTC.

This clonotype appeared many times. V usage is TRBV6-6 and J usage is TRBJ2-5; the D gene could be TRBD1 or TRBD2 (6 bases each). Trimming left V 2 bases short and J 0 bases short, with 10 bases between. Germline loops: CDR1 MNHNY, CDR2 SVGAGI (reference sequence). The CDR3 spans 15 residues. DNA for the CDR3: TGTGCCAGCAGTTACAGGGGGGAGCACCAAGAGACCCAGTACTTC. Its protein product is CASSYRGEHQETQYF.

This clonotype was counted a few times. The V call is TRBV12-5, the J call TRBJ1-2; TRBD1 is a possible D gene (6 bases). The CDR3 totals 13 residues. CDR1 LGHNT and CDR2 FRNRAP come from the germline V gene. V dropped 1 base and J dropped 3 bases, with 6 bases sitting between them. The DNA of the CDR3 is TGTGCTAGTGGTTTGGGGACAGACTATGGCTACACCTTC. This gives the protein CASGLGTDYGYTF.

The chain carries TRBV5-1 and TRBJ2-1; 9 nucleotides align to TRBD2. The CDR3 has 15 amino acids. With 0 bases clipped from V and 10 bases from J, the junction kept 8 bases outside the gene matches. Germline V gene lookup returns CDR1 SGHRS and CDR2 YFSETQ. The CDR3 loop is CASSLVLAGPREQFF. The CDR3, as DNA: TGCGCCAGCAGCTTGGTACTAGCGGGCCCTAGGGAGCAGTTCTTC.

As regards this clonotype: This may stem from a read error, because a much larger clone lies one nucleotide away. This chain connects TRBV3-1 to TRBJ2-1; D gene uncertain. The J call is in doubt because the DNA end fits TRBJ2-7 better. This CDR3 region has 11 residues. The germline V gene encodes CDR1 LGHDT and CDR2 YNNKEL (reference sequence). Written as DNA, the CDR3 is TGTGCCAGCAGCTCCAACGTCGAGCAGTACTTC. Its protein is CASSSNVEQYF.